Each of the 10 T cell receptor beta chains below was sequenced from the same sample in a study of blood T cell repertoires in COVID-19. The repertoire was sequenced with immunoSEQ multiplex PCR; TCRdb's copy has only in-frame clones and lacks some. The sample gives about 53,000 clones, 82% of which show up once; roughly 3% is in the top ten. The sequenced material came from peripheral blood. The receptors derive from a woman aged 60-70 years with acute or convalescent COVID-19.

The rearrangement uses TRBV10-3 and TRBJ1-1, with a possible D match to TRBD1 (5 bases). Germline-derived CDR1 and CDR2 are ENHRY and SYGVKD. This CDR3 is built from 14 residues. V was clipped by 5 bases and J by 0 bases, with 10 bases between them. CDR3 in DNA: TGTGCCATCAGTCCAGGGCATATGAACACTGAAGCTTTCTTT. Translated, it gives CAISPGHMNTEAFF.

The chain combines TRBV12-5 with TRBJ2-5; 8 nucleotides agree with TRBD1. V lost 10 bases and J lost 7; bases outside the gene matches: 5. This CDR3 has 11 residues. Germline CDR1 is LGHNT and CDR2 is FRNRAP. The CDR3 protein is CAIGQGGTQYF. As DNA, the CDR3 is TGTGCTATCGGACAGGGAGGGACCCAGTACTTC.

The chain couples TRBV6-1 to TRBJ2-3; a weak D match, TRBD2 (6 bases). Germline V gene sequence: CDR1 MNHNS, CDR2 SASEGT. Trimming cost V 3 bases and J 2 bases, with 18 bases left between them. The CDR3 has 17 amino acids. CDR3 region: CASSEGGGSTYTDTQYF. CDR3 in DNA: TGTGCCAGCAGTGAGGGTGGGGGGAGCACCTACACAGATACGCAGTATTTT.

CDR3 amino acids: CASSWTSGGADTQYF. CDR3 coding DNA: TGCGCCAGCAGCTGGACTAGCGGGGGTGCAGATACGCAGTATTTT. The chain joins TRBV5-1 to TRBJ2-3; 13 nucleotides align to TRBD2. V shed 3 bases and J 4 bases; nucleotides not matched to a gene: 2. CDR1 and CDR2 (germline): SGHRS, YFSETQ. The CDR3 has 15 residues.

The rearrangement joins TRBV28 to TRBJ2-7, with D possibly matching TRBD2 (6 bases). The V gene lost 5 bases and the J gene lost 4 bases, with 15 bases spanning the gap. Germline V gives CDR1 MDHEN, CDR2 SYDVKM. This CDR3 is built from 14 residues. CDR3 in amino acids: CASSPPTRGYEQYF. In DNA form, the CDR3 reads TGTGCCAGCAGTCCCCCGACTAGAGGGTACGAGCAGTACTTC.

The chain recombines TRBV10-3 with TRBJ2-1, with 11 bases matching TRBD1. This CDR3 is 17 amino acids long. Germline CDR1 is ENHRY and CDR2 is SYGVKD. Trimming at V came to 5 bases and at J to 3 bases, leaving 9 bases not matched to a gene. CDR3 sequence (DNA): TGTGCCATCAGTCCTGGACAGGGGGCGGTTCTCTACAATGAGCAGTTCTTC. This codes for CAISPGQGAVLYNEQFF.

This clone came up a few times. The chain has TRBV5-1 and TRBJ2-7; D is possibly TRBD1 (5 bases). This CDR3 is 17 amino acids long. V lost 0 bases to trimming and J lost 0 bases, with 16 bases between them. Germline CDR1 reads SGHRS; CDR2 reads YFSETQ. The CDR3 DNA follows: TGCGCCAGCAGCTTGGGCTCGATTCGCACAGGCTCCTACGAGCAGTACTTC. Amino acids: CASSLGSIRTGSYEQYF. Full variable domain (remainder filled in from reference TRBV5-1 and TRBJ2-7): KAGVTQTPRYLIKTRGQQVTLSCSPISGHRSVSWYQQTPGQGLQFLFEYFSETQRNKGNFPGRFSGRQFSNSRSEMNVSTLELGDSALYLCASSLGSIRTGSYEQYFGPGTRLTVT.

The CDR3 spells CASRRSSSRGSPQHF. CDR3 nucleotide sequence: TGTGCCAGCAGGAGAAGTTCTAGTAGGGGATCGCCCCAGCATTTT. This chain uses TRBV6-5 with TRBJ1-5, with D maybe TRBD1 (5 bases). This CDR3 has 15 amino acids. CDR1 and CDR2 (germline): MNHEY, SVGAGI. V lost 6 bases and J 9 bases, leaving 21 bases between the germline ends.

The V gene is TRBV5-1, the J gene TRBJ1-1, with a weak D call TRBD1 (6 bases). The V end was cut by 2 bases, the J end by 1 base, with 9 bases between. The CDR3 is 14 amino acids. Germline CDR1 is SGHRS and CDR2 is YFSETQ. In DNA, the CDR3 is TGCGCCAGCAGCTTAGGGGGTTGGAACACTGAAGCTTTCTTT. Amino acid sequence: CASSLGGWNTEAFF.

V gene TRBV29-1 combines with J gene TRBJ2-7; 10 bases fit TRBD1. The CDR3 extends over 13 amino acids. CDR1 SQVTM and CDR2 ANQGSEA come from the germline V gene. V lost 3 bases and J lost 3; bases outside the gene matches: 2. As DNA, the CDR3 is TGCAGCGTTGAGGGACAGGGGAACTACGAGCAGTACTTC. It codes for CSVEGQGNYEQYF.